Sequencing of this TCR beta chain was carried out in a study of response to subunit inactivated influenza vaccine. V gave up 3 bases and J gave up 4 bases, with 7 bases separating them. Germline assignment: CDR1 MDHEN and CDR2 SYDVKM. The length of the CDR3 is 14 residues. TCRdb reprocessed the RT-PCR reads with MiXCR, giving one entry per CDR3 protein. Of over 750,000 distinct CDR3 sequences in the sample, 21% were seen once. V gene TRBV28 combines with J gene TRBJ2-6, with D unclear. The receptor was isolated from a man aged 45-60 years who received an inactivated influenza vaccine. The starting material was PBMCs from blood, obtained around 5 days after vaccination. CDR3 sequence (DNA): TGTGCCAGCAGTTTTTTAAAGGGGGCCAACGTCCTGACTTTC. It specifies CASSFLKGANVLTF.